This TCR beta chain was identified during a study of cytomegalovirus exposure and HLA in healthy donors. The CDR3 has 14 amino acids. Germline V gene lookup returns CDR1 SGHRS and CDR2 YFSETQ. V gave up 1 base and J gave up 0 bases, with 4 bases separating them. Study-wide results and limits: Beyond CMV serostatus, there was no information to go on about immune exposure.

Comment on this clone: Its antigen is still unknown.

The PCR was carried out with 60 Vbeta primers and 13 Jbeta primers. The authors' processing: In a later analysis, of roughly 83 million unique beta chains, approximately 10 million appeared in at least two donors. The data were produced by immunoSEQ multiplex PCR, yet TCRdb's version contains in-frame clones alone and is incomplete. V and J calls and clone size are those listed in that table; D and trimming were worked out from the DNA. The sample spans 53,000 or so clones; the ten largest clones claim 9.5% to 15%. Sequenced material: PBMCs. The chain has TRBV5-1 and TRBJ1-4; no firm D call. The origin of this receptor is a man between 18 and 29 years old in good health and CMV-seropositive. CDR3 loop: CASSLTTTNEKLFF. The CDR3 nucleotides are TGCGCCAGCAGCTTGACAACAACTAATGAAAAACTGTTTTTT.